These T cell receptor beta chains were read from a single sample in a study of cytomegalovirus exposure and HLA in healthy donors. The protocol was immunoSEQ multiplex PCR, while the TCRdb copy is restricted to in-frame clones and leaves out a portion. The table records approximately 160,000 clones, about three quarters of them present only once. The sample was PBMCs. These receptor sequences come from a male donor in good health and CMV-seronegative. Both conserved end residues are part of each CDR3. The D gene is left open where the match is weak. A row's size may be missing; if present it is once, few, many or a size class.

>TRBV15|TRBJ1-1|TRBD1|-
CATSRGGQGGYTEAFF
TGTGCCACCAGCAGAGGAGGACAGGGTGGATACACTGAAGCTTTCTTT
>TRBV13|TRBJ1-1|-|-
CASSLGGGNTEAFF
TGTGCCAGCAGCTTAGGGGGGGGGAACACTGAAGCTTTCTTT
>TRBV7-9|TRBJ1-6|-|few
CSSSLRDINSPLHF
TGTTCCAGCAGCTTAAGAGATATTAATTCACCCCTCCACTTT
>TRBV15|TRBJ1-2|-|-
CATSPFGRDMGGYTF
TGTGCCACCAGCCCCTTCGGTCGGGATATGGGTGGCTACACCTTC
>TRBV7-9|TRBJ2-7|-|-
CSSSLGQGSSYEQYF
TGTTCCAGCAGCTTGGGGCAGGGGAGCTCCTACGAGCAGTACTTC
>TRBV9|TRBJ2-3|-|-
CASSRGRGAQADTQYF
TGTGCCAGCAGTCGAGGGAGGGGGGCGCAGGCAGATACGCAGTATTTT
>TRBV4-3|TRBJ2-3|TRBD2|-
CASSQHTSGFTDTQYF
TGCGCCAGCAGCCAACACACTAGCGGGTTCACAGATACGCAGTATTTT
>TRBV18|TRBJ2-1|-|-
CASSPPPSVNEQFF
TGTGCCAGCTCACCACCCCCAAGCGTCAATGAGCAGTTCTTC
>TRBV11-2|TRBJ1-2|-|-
CASSLVARAGYGYTF
TGTGCCAGCAGCTTAGTAGCCAGGGCGGGATATGGCTACACCTTC
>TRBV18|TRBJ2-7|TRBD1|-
CASSGSGTGTYEQYF
TGTGCCAGCTCAGGCTCCGGGACAGGGACCTACGAGCAGTACTTC
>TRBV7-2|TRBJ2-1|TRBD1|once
CASSPRQGHNEQFF
TGTGCCAGCAGCCCCCGACAGGGACACAATGAGCAGTTCTTC
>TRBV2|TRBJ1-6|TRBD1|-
CASRKDRTNSPLHF
TGTGCCAGCAGGAAGGACAGGACAAATTCACCCCTCCACTTT
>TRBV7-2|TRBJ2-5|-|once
CASSQQGPQETQYF
TGTGCCAGCAGCCAACAGGGTCCGCAAGAGACCCAGTACTTC
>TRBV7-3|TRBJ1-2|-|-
CASSLNSVYGYTF
TGTGCCAGCAGCTTAAATTCCGTCTATGGCTACACCTTC
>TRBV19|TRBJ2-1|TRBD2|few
CASTPRGGSYNEQFF
TGTGCCAGTACCCCGCGGGGGGGCTCCTACAATGAGCAGTTCTTC
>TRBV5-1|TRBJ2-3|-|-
CASAWGHGGTDTQYF
TGCGCCAGCGCCTGGGGACATGGGGGCACAGATACGCAGTATTTT
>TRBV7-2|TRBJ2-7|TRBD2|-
CASSPLRGGHAEQYF
TGTGCCAGCAGCCCCCTCCGGGGGGGCCACGCCGAGCAGTACTTC
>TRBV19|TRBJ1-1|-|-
CASPGFGPVEAFF
TGTGCCAGCCCAGGGTTCGGACCCGTTGAAGCTTTCTTT
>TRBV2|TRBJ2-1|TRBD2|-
CASTRLAGGAEQFF
TGTGCCAGCACTCGACTAGCGGGAGGGGCTGAGCAGTTCTTC
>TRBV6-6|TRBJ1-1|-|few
CASSPPGNTEAFF
TGTGCCAGCAGTCCCCCCGGGAACACTGAAGCTTTCTTT
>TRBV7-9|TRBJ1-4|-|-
CASSSRPILDEKLFF
TGTGCCAGCAGCTCCAGGCCGATACTTGATGAAAAACTGTTTTTT
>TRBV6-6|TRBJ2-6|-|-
CASRDSSGANVLTF
TGTGCCAGCAGAGACAGCTCTGGGGCCAACGTCCTGACTTTC
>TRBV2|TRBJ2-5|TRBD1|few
CASSENTGGGFAETQYF
TGTGCCAGCAGTGAAAACACAGGGGGCGGTTTCGCAGAGACCCAGTACTTC
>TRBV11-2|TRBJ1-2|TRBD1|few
CASSLGGTYGYTF
TGTGCCAGCAGCCTAGGGGGCACCTATGGCTACACCTTC
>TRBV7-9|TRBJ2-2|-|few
CASSLVPRVTGELFF
TGTGCCAGCAGCTTAGTGCCCCGCGTGACCGGGGAGCTGTTTTTT
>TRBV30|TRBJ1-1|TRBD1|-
CAWSKGQATEAFF
TGTGCCTGGAGTAAGGGACAGGCCACTGAAGCTTTCTTT
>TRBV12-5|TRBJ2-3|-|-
CASGLILGPTDTQYF
TGTGCTAGTGGTTTGATTTTGGGGCCCACAGATACGCAGTATTTT
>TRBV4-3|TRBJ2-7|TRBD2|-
CASSQTSGIPYEQYF
TGCGCCAGCAGCCAGACTAGCGGGATCCCCTACGAGCAGTACTTC
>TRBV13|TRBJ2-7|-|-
CASSARGKGYEQYF
TGTGCCAGCAGTGCTAGAGGGAAAGGGTACGAGCAGTACTTC
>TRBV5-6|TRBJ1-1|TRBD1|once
CASRGQGGTEAFF
TGTGCCAGCAGGGGACAGGGGGGCACTGAAGCTTTCTTT
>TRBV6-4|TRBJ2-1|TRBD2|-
CASSEPGTSGRPVTFNEQFF
TGTGCCAGCAGTGAGCCCGGGACTAGCGGGAGACCGGTTACTTTCAATGAGCAGTTCTTC
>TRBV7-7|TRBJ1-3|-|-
CASSLVAGSGNTIYF
TGTGCCAGCAGCTTAGTGGCAGGCTCTGGAAACACCATATATTTT
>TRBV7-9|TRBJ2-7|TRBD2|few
CASSSSGRSYEQYF
TGTGCCAGCAGCTCTAGCGGGAGGAGTTACGAGCAGTACTTC
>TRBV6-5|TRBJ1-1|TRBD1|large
CASSPWDRYTEAFF
TGTGCCAGCAGTCCATGGGACAGGTACACTGAAGCTTTCTTT